A single sample gave rise to the 31 T cell receptor beta chains below, sequenced in a study of blood T cell repertoires in COVID-19. Method: immunoSEQ multiplex PCR; TCRdb's copy keeps in-frame clones and lacks some. Counted here are some 270,000 clones, about 89% occurring once; the ten biggest clones make up approximately 1.5%. Sequenced material: peripheral blood. All receptors come from a woman aged 60 to 75 who had recovered from COVID-19.

This clone was recorded a few times. This sequence joins TRBV28 and TRBJ1-5; D gene uncertain. Germline V gene sequence: CDR1 MDHEN, CDR2 SYDVKM. CDR3 length: 12 amino acids. V lost 3 bases and J 9 bases, leaving 9 bases between the germline ends. CDR3 coding DNA: TGTGCCAGCAGTTTCGCCTTGCGGCCCCAGCATTTT. Protein: CASSFALRPQHF.

The V and J genes are TRBV5-1 and TRBJ2-5; the match to TRBD2 covers 15 bases. The length of the CDR3 is 16 residues. The germline V gene has CDR1 SGHRS and CDR2 YFSETQ. V trimming: 7 bases; J trimming: 10 bases; junction bases outside the gene matches: 14. CDR3 protein: CASRGSGGLAGGSQYF. DNA of the CDR3: TGCGCCAGCCGAGGGTCCGGGGGACTAGCGGGGGGCAGCCAGTACTTC.

The rearrangement joins TRBV6-4 to TRBJ2-1; D is unresolved. Trimming pared 6 bases from V and 8 bases from J, leaving 14 bases between. The CDR3 is made up of 13 amino acids. The germline CDR1 and CDR2 sequences are MRHNA and SNTAGT. In DNA form, the CDR3 reads TGTGCCAGCAGCCCAGAACCTAGTTATGAGCAGTTCTTC. It codes for CASSPEPSYEQFF.

V and J are TRBV10-3 and TRBJ1-6; a possible D gene is TRBD1 (6 bases). V lost 4 bases and J 10 bases, leaving 11 bases between the germline ends. The V gene's germline CDR1 is ENHRY and CDR2 SYGVKD. The CDR3 is made up of 13 amino acids. In nucleotides, the CDR3 is TGTGCCATCAGTGGCGGACAGAACTCACCCCTCCACTTT. Translated, it gives CAISGGQNSPLHF.

V gene TRBV18 combines with J gene TRBJ1-1; weak D call: TRBD1 (6 bases). This CDR3 has 14 residues. The germline CDR1 and CDR2 sequences are KGHSH and LQKENI. With 3 bases removed from V and 3 bases from J, the gap between germline ends came to 11 bases. The CDR3 loop reads CASSPLGGDTEAFF. CDR3 DNA: TGTGCCAGCTCACCGTTAGGGGGGGACACTGAAGCTTTCTTT.

Notes on this clone: A single base separates this from a much larger clone, so it may be a read error. The chain couples TRBV7-3 to TRBJ1-5; D not certain. In germline, CDR1 is SGHTA, CDR2 FQGTGA. There are 11 residues in the CDR3. Trimming removed 5 bases from V and 5 bases from J, with 4 bases in between. As DNA, the CDR3 is TGTGCCAGCAGCCCATATCAGCCCCAGCATTTT. This codes for CASSPYQPQHF.

The gene calls are TRBV19 and TRBJ2-7; 9 nucleotides agree with TRBD1. Germline V gene lookup returns CDR1 LNHDA and CDR2 SQIVND (reference sequence). The ends lost 8 bases at V and 4 bases at J; junction bases unmatched: 6. This CDR3 spans 13 amino acids. CDR3: CASRDRDEYEQYF. CDR3 nucleotide sequence: TGTGCCAGTCGGGACAGGGATGAGTACGAGCAGTACTTC. The complete variable domain, with remaining parts taken from reference TRBV19 and TRBJ2-7, reads DGGITQSPKYLFRKEGQNVTLSCEQNLNHDAMYWYRQDPGQGLRLIYYSQIVNDFQKGDIAEGYSVSREKKESFPLTVTSAQKNPTAFYLCASRDRDEYEQYFGPGTRLTVT.

The chain has TRBV19 and TRBJ2-5; D may be TRBD1 (6 bases). There are 13 residues in the CDR3. CDR1 and CDR2 from the germline V gene are LNHDA and SQIVND (reference sequence). V dropped 6 bases and J dropped 5 bases, with 13 bases sitting between them. The CDR3 sequence is CASRKQGSETQYF. CDR3 DNA sequence: TGTGCCAGTAGGAAACAGGGTAGCGAGACCCAGTACTTC. Complete variable domain (other parts from reference TRBV19 and TRBJ2-5): DGGITQSPKYLFRKEGQNVTLSCEQNLNHDAMYWYRQDPGQGLRLIYYSQIVNDFQKGDIAEGYSVSREKKESFPLTVTSAQKNPTAFYLCASRKQGSETQYFGPGTRLLVL.

V gene TRBV29-1 combines with J gene TRBJ2-3; D possibly corresponds to TRBD1 (6 bases). This CDR3 contains 14 residues. The germline gives CDR1 SQVTM, CDR2 ANQGSEA. The V gene lost 3 bases and the J gene lost 3 bases, with 13 bases spanning the gap. The CDR3 nucleotides read TGCAGCGTTGATTTTGGGGGCCTGACAGATACGCAGTATTTT. Residues: CSVDFGGLTDTQYF.

This chain connects TRBV25-1 to TRBJ2-3; D is possibly TRBD2 (6 bases). V dropped 7 bases and J dropped 2 bases, with 10 bases sitting between them. The CDR3 runs 13 residues. CDR1 is MGHDK and CDR2 is SYGVNS in the germline V gene. The CDR3 DNA is TGTGCCAGCATCGGGGGAACCACAGATACGCAGTATTTT. Amino acid sequence: CASIGGTTDTQYF.

V and J are TRBV5-1 and TRBJ1-6; TRBD1 might be the D (6 bases). V was shortened by 0 bases and J by 6 bases, with 16 bases between the two germline ends. CDR1 SGHRS and CDR2 YFSETQ come from the germline V gene. The CDR3 spans 17 residues. The CDR3 here is CASSLGAGTQPNSPLHF. The CDR3 region has the DNA TGCGCCAGCAGCTTGGGAGCGGGGACACAGCCTAATTCACCCCTCCACTTT.

J is TRBJ2-7 and V is TRBV4-1; 7 bases map to TRBD1. The CDR3 contains 14 residues. The germline CDR1 and CDR2 sequences are MGHRA and YSYEKL. J gave up 2 bases and V 6 bases, and 7 bases lay outside the gene matches. The CDR3: CASRSRQGAYEQYF. DNA for the CDR3: TGCGCCAGCAGGTCGCGACAGGGAGCCTACGAGCAGTACTTC.

V is TRBV6-2 or TRBV6-3 and J is TRBJ1-1; D is ambiguous. Trimming took off 2 bases at V and 12 bases at J, with 10 bases between the two ends. CDR3 size: 11 residues. Germline-derived CDR1 and CDR2 are MNHEY and SVGEGT. DNA for the CDR3: TGTGCCAGCAGTTACCTTTCTCTAACTTTCTTT. As protein: CASSYLSLTFF.

The gene calls are TRBV7-2 and TRBJ2-5, with TRBD2 matching over 12 bases. This CDR3 has 15 amino acids. CDR1 and CDR2 from the germline V gene are SGHTA and FQGNSA. After removal of 5 bases from V and 9 bases from J, the junction contained 10 bases not matched to a gene. The CDR3 nucleotides are TGTGCCAGCAGCGCTGGACTAGCGGGGTCCGGGGCCCAGTACTTC. Encoded protein: CASSAGLAGSGAQYF.

The genes are TRBV2 and TRBJ1-6; D unclear. The germline V and J ends were trimmed by 5 bases and 6 bases, with 8 bases remaining between them. The CDR3 contains 13 residues. Looked up from germline, CDR1 is SNHLY and CDR2 is FYNNEI. For the CDR3, the DNA is TGTGCCAGCAGTCCGATCGGTAATTCACCCCTCCACTTT. It translates to CASSPIGNSPLHF.

The chain is built from TRBV7-2 and TRBJ2-5; D is perhaps TRBD2 (5 bases). CDR3 size: 14 residues. Trimming pared 1 base from V and 4 bases from J, leaving 10 bases between. Per germline, CDR1 SGHTA and CDR2 FQGNSA. The CDR3 loop reads CASSLEAGRETQYF. CDR3 DNA sequence: TGTGCCAGCAGCTTAGAGGCGGGCCGAGAGACCCAGTACTTC.

The genes are TRBV10-3 and TRBJ2-7; 13 bases match TRBD2. The germline V gene encodes CDR1 ENHRY and CDR2 SYGVKD. Trimming at V came to 6 bases and at J to 8 bases, leaving 10 bases not matched to a gene. The CDR3 has 15 amino acids. CDR3 loop: CAIRIGLAGDNKQYF. Written as DNA, the CDR3 is TGTGCCATCAGGATAGGACTAGCGGGGGATAATAAGCAGTACTTC.

This clone was observed a single time. This sequence joins TRBV18 and TRBJ1-5; the D gene is possibly TRBD1 (5 bases). Trimming left V 6 bases short and J 4 bases short, with 13 bases between. The CDR3 totals 14 residues. Germline V gene lookup returns CDR1 KGHSH and CDR2 LQKENI. The CDR3 is CASSPSGKNQPQHF. The CDR3 coding sequence is TGTGCCAGCTCCCCTTCAGGGAAGAATCAGCCCCAGCATTTT.

This chain connects TRBV11-2 to TRBJ1-2, with 10 bases identical to TRBD1. There are 16 residues in the CDR3. Germline CDR1 reads SGHAT; CDR2 reads FQNNGV. V lost 4 bases, J lost 3 bases, and 8 bases stayed unmatched. The CDR3 region is CASSWGVGTGDYGYTF. CDR3 nucleotide sequence: TGTGCCAGCAGCTGGGGGGTCGGGACAGGGGACTATGGCTACACCTTC.

Comment on this clone: At one boundary the junction diverges from the germline segment, which might be a read error. The chain couples TRBV7-8 to TRBJ1-2; 7 positions match TRBD1. The CDR3 is 15 residues long. From germline, CDR1 is SGHVS and CDR2 FQNEAQ. The CDR3 loop reads CASRKSLGDRPFQHF. DNA for the CDR3: TGTGCCAGCCGGAAAAGCCTGGGGGACAGACCCTTCCAACACTTC.

The DNA of the CDR3 is TGTGCCAGCAGCCCGAGTCACTTGAGCTCCTATAATTCACCCCTCCACTTT. Translation gives CASSPSHLSSYNSPLHF. The V and J genes are TRBV3-1 (or the pseudogene TRBV3-2) and TRBJ1-6; D uncertain. Germline V gene lookup returns CDR1 LGHDT and CDR2 YNNKEL (reference sequence). Trimming removed 4 bases at V and 0 bases at J, with 13 bases between. The CDR3 contains 17 residues.

The chain joins TRBV5-5 to TRBJ2-7, with a tentative D call TRBD1 (5 bases). CDR3 length: 11 residues. The V and J ends lost 2 bases and 5 bases respectively, with 5 bases between them. Germline values: CDR1 SGHKS, CDR2 YYEKEE (reference sequence). The CDR3 nucleotides are TGTGCCAGCAGCTTACAGGACGAGCAGTACTTC. It encodes CASSLQDEQYF.

CDR3 nucleotide sequence: TGTGCCAGCAGCCAGGATACTAGCGGGGGCCCTGAGCAGTTCTTC. Amino acid sequence: CASSQDTSGGPEQFF. The rearrangement joins TRBV9 to TRBJ2-1; 11 bases map to TRBD2. Germline V gene data show CDR1 as SGDLS and CDR2 as YYNGEE. With 4 bases clipped from V and 9 bases from J, the junction kept 9 bases outside the gene matches. The CDR3 consists of 15 residues.

The V gene is TRBV7-3, the J gene TRBJ2-1, with D maybe TRBD2 (5 bases). Trimming removed 0 bases at V and 0 bases at J, with 9 bases between. The CDR3 runs 16 residues. Germline V gene sequence: CDR1 SGHTA, CDR2 FQGTGA. CDR3 bases: TGTGCCAGCAGCTTAACTGTGGGGAGCTCCTACAATGAGCAGTTCTTC. Its translation is CASSLTVGSSYNEQFF.

The chain carries TRBV11-2 and TRBJ2-3; the D gene is possibly TRBD1 (5 bases). The CDR3 has 14 amino acids. From germline, CDR1 is SGHAT and CDR2 FQNNGV. V was shortened by 1 base and J by 2 bases, with 7 bases between the two germline ends. CDR3 amino acids: CASSLAGSTDTQYF. The CDR3 nucleotides read TGTGCCAGCAGCTTAGCAGGGTCCACAGATACGCAGTATTTT.

This clone was counted a few times. The chain carries TRBV2 and TRBJ1-4; maybe TRBD1 (5 bases). CDR1 is SNHLY and CDR2 is FYNNEI in the germline V gene. The ends were cut back, 3 bases at V and 11 bases at J, with 16 bases in the middle. This CDR3 spans 14 amino acids. The CDR3 nucleotides read TGTGCCAGCAGTGATGAGGGCTCCCGGGGGAAACTGTTTTTT. Translating gives CASSDEGSRGKLFF.

The chain carries TRBV10-3 and TRBJ1-1; no reliable D call. V dropped 5 bases and J dropped 2 bases, with 9 bases sitting between them. The CDR3 length is 13 residues. Germline V gives CDR1 ENHRY, CDR2 SYGVKD. This CDR3 is CAISLIANTEAFF. The CDR3 nucleotides are TGTGCCATCAGTCTAATAGCCAACACTGAAGCTTTCTTT.

The genes are TRBV11-2 and TRBJ1-2; D is undetermined. Per the germline V gene, CDR1 is SGHAT and CDR2 is FQNNGV. The CDR3 runs to 15 residues. V dropped 5 bases and J dropped 3 bases, with 16 bases sitting between them. As DNA, the CDR3 is TGTGCCAGCAGCATTCGTACAACGAGGGACTATGGCTACACCTTC. Protein sequence: CASSIRTTRDYGYTF. The variable domain in full, completed from reference TRBV11-2 and TRBJ1-2, reads EAGVAQSPRYKIIEKRQSVAFWCNPISGHATLYWYQQILGQGPKLLIQFQNNGVVDDSQLPKDRFSAERLKGVDSTLKIQPAKLEDSAVYLCASSIRTTRDYGYTFGSGTRLTVV.

V gene TRBV7-2 combines with J gene TRBJ2-3; 16 positions agree with TRBD2. J gave up 14 bases and V 6 bases, and 8 bases lay outside the gene matches. The CDR3 totals 14 residues. Germline V gene sequence: CDR1 SGHTA, CDR2 FQGNSA. CDR3 loop: CASSTGTSGGASYF. The CDR3 DNA is TGTGCCAGCAGTACCGGGACTAGCGGGGGGGCCTCGTATTTT.

The V call is TRBV18, the J call TRBJ2-3, with TRBD1 as a possible D gene (5 bases). The CDR3 is made up of 16 amino acids. CDR1 KGHSH and CDR2 LQKENI come from the germline V gene. The V end lost 1 base, the J end lost 0 bases, and 11 bases lay between the germline ends. The CDR3 nucleotides read TGTGCCAGCTCACCACGGTCGACAGAGAGCACAGATACGCAGTATTTT. This gives the protein CASSPRSTESTDTQYF.

CDR3 residues: CASGLAGGGDTQYF. CDR3 nucleotides: TGCGCCAGCGGACTGGCGGGGGGGGGAGATACGCAGTATTTT. This sequence joins TRBV4-3 and TRBJ2-3; 9 nucleotides line up with TRBD2. V lost 8 bases to trimming and J lost 5 bases; unmatched junction nucleotides: 8. The CDR3 is 14 amino acids. CDR1 LGHNA and CDR2 YSLEER come from the germline V gene.